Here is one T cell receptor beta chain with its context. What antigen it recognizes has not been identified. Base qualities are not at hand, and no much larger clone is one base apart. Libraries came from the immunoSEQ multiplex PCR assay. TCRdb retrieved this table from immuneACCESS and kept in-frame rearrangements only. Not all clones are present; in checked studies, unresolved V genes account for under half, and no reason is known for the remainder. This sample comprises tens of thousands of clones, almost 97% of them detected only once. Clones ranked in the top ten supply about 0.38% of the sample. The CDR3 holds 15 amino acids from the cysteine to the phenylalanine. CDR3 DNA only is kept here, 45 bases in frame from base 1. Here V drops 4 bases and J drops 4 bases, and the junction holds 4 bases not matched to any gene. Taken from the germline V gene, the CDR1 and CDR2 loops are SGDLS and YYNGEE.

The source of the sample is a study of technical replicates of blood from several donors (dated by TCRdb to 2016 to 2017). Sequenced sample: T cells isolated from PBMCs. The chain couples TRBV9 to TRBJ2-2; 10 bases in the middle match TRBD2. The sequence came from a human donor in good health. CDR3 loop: CASSKGLAPTGELFF. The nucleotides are TGTGCCAGCAGCAAGGGACTAGCGCCCACCGGGGAGCTGTTTTTT.